The 21 T cell receptor beta chains below come from one sample, sequenced in a study of identical twins. Via MiXCR, TCRdb re-called the 5' RACE reads, giving one row per CDR3 protein. The sample includes 250,000 or so distinct CDR3 sequences, about 8.5% seen only once; the top ten take over 2.5%. Another study also made use of these data, one on yellow fever vaccine responses in identical twins.

The sequenced material came from CD8+ T cells sorted from blood. The origin of the receptors is a woman under 30 in good health.

This clonotype was seen more than once but under ten times. V usage is TRBV27 and J usage is TRBJ1-6; D gene uncertain. This CDR3 spans 16 amino acids. Trimming stripped 8 bases from V and 1 base from J, with 15 bases between. Germline CDR1 MNHEY, CDR2 SMNVEV (reference sequence). The CDR3 sequence is CASPLSPPSYNSPLHF. Written as DNA, the CDR3 is TGTGCCAGCCCCCTCAGCCCGCCGTCCTATAATTCACCCCTCCACTTT.

The rearrangement joins TRBV7-9 to TRBJ1-2; 7 positions agree with TRBD1. Per germline, CDR1 SEHNR and CDR2 FQNEAQ (reference sequence). The CDR3 consists of 16 residues. V dropped 6 bases and J dropped 6; count of bases not matched to a gene: 16. The CDR3, as DNA: TGTGCCAGCAGTTTGGGGGAGAAGACAGGGATCAATGGCTACACCTTC. Protein sequence: CASSLGEKTGINGYTF.

This clonotype was detected only a few times. This chain uses TRBV15 with TRBJ2-5; D not certain. The germline gives CDR1 LNHNV, CDR2 YYDKDF (reference sequence). There are 13 residues in the CDR3. V gave up 0 bases and J gave up 5 bases, with 7 bases separating them. DNA for the CDR3: TGTGCCACCAGCAGAGAACGGGTCGAGACCCAGTACTTC. This gives the protein CATSRERVETQYF.

V gene TRBV2 combines with J gene TRBJ2-1; 10 bases line up with TRBD1. Germline V CDR1 and CDR2: SNHLY, FYNNEI. The CDR3 has 14 residues. Trimming at V came to 6 bases and at J to 1 base, leaving 0 bases not matched to a gene. Here the CDR3 reads CASRGQGSYNEQFF. In DNA form, the CDR3 reads TGTGCCAGCAGGGGACAGGGGTCCTACAATGAGCAGTTCTTC.

This chain's CDR3 is CSAGLGLADNNNEQFF. The CDR3, as DNA: TGCAGCGCCGGATTGGGACTAGCGGACAATAACAATGAGCAGTTCTTC. The chain combines TRBV29-1 with TRBJ2-1; 11 bases align to TRBD2. CDR1 and CDR2 (germline): SQVTM, ANQGSEA. The CDR3 has 16 residues. Losses at the gene ends were 7 bases for V and 5 bases for J; bases not matched to a gene: 13.

This clonotype was counted ten times or more. Written as DNA, the CDR3 is TGTGCCAGCAGCTTAGGGATGGGATCCTACGAGCAGTACTTC. Translation: CASSLGMGSYEQYF. The chain uses TRBV5-6 and TRBJ2-7; D remains unclear. Trimming left V 2 bases short and J 1 base short, with 10 bases between. Germline V CDR1 and CDR2: SGHDT, YYEEEE. The CDR3 is made up of 14 amino acids.

The genes are TRBV7-2 and TRBJ2-1; the D gene is possibly TRBD1 (6 bases). Germline V CDR1 and CDR2: SGHTA, FQGNSA. This CDR3 comprises 14 residues. V was cut by 2 bases and J by 4 bases, with 9 bases left in between. This chain's CDR3 is CASSLLGQYNEQFF. As DNA, the CDR3 is TGTGCCAGCAGCTTACTGGGACAATACAATGAGCAGTTCTTC.

This clonotype was observed a few times. The V gene is TRBV6-2 or TRBV6-3, the J gene TRBJ2-1, with 16 bases lining up with TRBD2. V shed 8 bases and J 3 bases; nucleotides not matched to a gene: 22. The V gene's germline CDR1 is MNHEY and CDR2 SVGEGT. CDR3 length: 22 amino acids. The CDR3 DNA is TGTGCCAGCCTTCCCGGGCCACAGCCCGGGACTAGCGGGGGGGCCTTCTACAATGAGCAGTTCTTC. It specifies CASLPGPQPGTSGGAFYNEQFF.

This chain links TRBV27 with TRBJ2-2; 7 nucleotides line up with TRBD1. Germline V gene lookup returns CDR1 MNHEY and CDR2 SMNVEV (reference sequence). Trimming removed 1 base from V and 5 bases from J; junction bases left unmatched: 1. This CDR3 comprises 14 residues. The CDR3 loop reads CASSLLTGTGELFF. For the CDR3, the DNA is TGTGCCAGCAGTTTATTGACAGGGACCGGGGAGCTGTTTTTT.

The rearrangement joins TRBV4-1 to TRBJ2-5; D unclear. Germline V CDR1 and CDR2: MGHRA, YSYEKL. The CDR3 totals 16 residues. Trimming took off 2 bases at V and 2 bases at J, with 15 bases between the two ends. The CDR3 DNA is TGCGCCAGCAGCCAAAGAACGGTGGCAGGTCAAGAGACCCAGTACTTC. Amino acid sequence: CASSQRTVAGQETQYF.

The rearrangement links TRBV7-9 to TRBJ2-3; D is possibly TRBD1 or TRBD2 (5 bases each). This CDR3 is built from 17 residues. The V end lost 2 bases, the J end lost 6 bases, and 21 bases lay between the germline ends. Germline V gene data show CDR1 as SEHNR and CDR2 as FQNEAQ (reference sequence). The CDR3 region is CASSLRWDGPNSDTQYF. In DNA, the CDR3 is TGTGCCAGCAGCTTAAGATGGGACGGTCCGAATAGTGATACGCAGTATTTT.

This clonotype showed up just once. The chain carries TRBV7-9 and TRBJ2-1; possible D gene TRBD2, 5 bases. CDR3 length: 16 amino acids. Trimming removed 0 bases from V and 8 bases from J, with 17 bases in between. Germline V gene data show CDR1 as SEHNR and CDR2 as FQNEAQ (reference sequence). This CDR3 reads CASSLAAGLERYEQFF. CDR3 sequence (DNA): TGTGCCAGCAGCTTAGCAGCTGGACTCGAGAGGTATGAGCAGTTCTTC.

The V gene is TRBV9, the J gene TRBJ2-3; the match to TRBD1 covers 8 bases. Losses at the gene ends were 3 bases for V and 4 bases for J; bases not matched to a gene: 7. CDR1 is SGDLS and CDR2 is YYNGEE in the germline V gene. The CDR3 runs 15 residues. CDR3 coding DNA: TGTGCCAGCAGCGACAGACAGGGGTCGGCAGATACGCAGTATTTT. Its protein is CASSDRQGSADTQYF.

The J gene is TRBJ1-2, the V gene TRBV10-2; D remains ambiguous. The CDR3 has 11 amino acids. CDR1 and CDR2 from the germline V gene are WSHSY and SAAADI. V gave up 8 bases and J gave up 3 bases, with 7 bases separating them. CDR3 in amino acids: CASGQHYGYTF. The CDR3 DNA is TGCGCCAGCGGTCAGCACTATGGCTACACCTTC.

In this sample, this clonotype turned up many times. The chain joins TRBV5-1 to TRBJ2-1, with D possibly TRBD1 on 6 matching bases. This CDR3 contains 15 residues. V gave up 4 bases and J gave up 3 bases, with 14 bases separating them. The germline V gene encodes CDR1 SGHRS and CDR2 YFSETQ. CDR3 loop: CASSPDSPLYNEQFF. In nucleotides, the CDR3 is TGCGCCAGCAGCCCGGACAGCCCCCTCTACAATGAGCAGTTCTTC.

In this sample, this clonotype turned up many times. The genes are TRBV29-1 and TRBJ2-7; D is unclear. CDR1 SQVTM and CDR2 ANQGSEA come from the germline V gene. Trimming stripped 6 bases from V and 0 bases from J, with 6 bases between. The CDR3 contains 11 residues. The CDR3 here is CSVADSYEQYF. DNA of the CDR3: TGCAGCGTCGCCGACTCCTACGAGCAGTACTTC.

This clonotype was seen at least ten times. The gene calls are TRBV5-1 and TRBJ2-7; TRBD1 aligns across 7 bases. Germline-derived CDR1 and CDR2 are SGHRS and YFSETQ. V lost 4 bases, J lost 1 base, and 5 bases stayed unmatched. The CDR3 consists of 14 residues. The CDR3 coding sequence is TGCGCCAGCAGCCCGAGACAGGGATCCTACGAGCAGTACTTC. Amino acids: CASSPRQGSYEQYF. Full variable domain (remainder filled in from reference TRBV5-1 and TRBJ2-7): KAGVTQTPRYLIKTRGQQVTLSCSPISGHRSVSWYQQTPGQGLQFLFEYFSETQRNKGNFPGRFSGRQFSNSRSEMNVSTLELGDSALYLCASSPRQGSYEQYFGPGTRLTVT.

This clonotype showed up just a few times. The V and J genes are TRBV28 and TRBJ2-6; no firm D call. The CDR3 runs to 14 residues. V was pared by 6 bases and J by 4 bases, with 10 bases between. Germline CDR1 is MDHEN and CDR2 is SYDVKM. This CDR3 reads CASRWIRGANVLTF. The DNA of the CDR3 is TGTGCCAGCAGGTGGATTCGGGGGGCCAACGTCCTGACTTTC.

This chain joins TRBV30 and TRBJ1-1; D remains unclear. V was pared by 0 bases and J by 3 bases, with 11 bases between. The CDR3 consists of 14 residues. Per the germline V gene, CDR1 is GTSNPN and CDR2 is SVGIG (reference sequence). The DNA of the CDR3 is TGTGCCTGGAGTGTACTCCCGGGGTACACTGAAGCTTTCTTT. It specifies CAWSVLPGYTEAFF.

The chain combines TRBV18 with TRBJ2-7; 7 nucleotides agree with TRBD1. Germline CDR1 reads KGHSH; CDR2 reads LQKENI. The CDR3 is 16 amino acids. J lost 4 bases, V lost 1 base, and 10 bases had no gene match. For the CDR3, the DNA is TGTGCCAGCTCACCACAGTTCAGACAGGGAATATACGAGCAGTACTTC. Translating gives CASSPQFRQGIYEQYF.

Ten or more counts support this clonotype. This chain links TRBV7-3 with TRBJ2-3; the D is unclear. Deletions cut 6 bases from V and 1 base from J, with 8 bases between. The length of the CDR3 is 13 residues. Per the germline V gene, CDR1 is SGHTA and CDR2 is FQGTGA. The CDR3 spells CASREHGTDTQYF. CDR3 nucleotide sequence: TGTGCCAGCAGAGAACATGGCACAGATACGCAGTATTTT.